The rows below give T cell receptor beta chains drawn from one sample of a study of cytomegalovirus exposure and HLA in healthy donors. The method was immunoSEQ multiplex PCR; TCRdb's version includes in-frame clones alone and lacks a portion of them. The sample lists around 160,000 clones, 80% to 85% occurring once. Sequencing was done on a sample of PBMCs. These receptors came from a male donor in good health and CMV-seropositive. CDR3s include the opening cysteine and the closing phenylalanine or tryptophan. A D gene is named only where the DNA matches it firmly. Clone size is shown for a subset of rows, as once, few, many or a class of expanded clone.

clone_size: once
d_call: .
v_call: TRBV30
j_call: TRBJ1-1
cdr3_aa: CAWSVRMGTEAFF
cdr3_nt: TGTGCCTGGAGTGTCAGGATGGGCACTGAAGCTTTCTTT

clone_size: .
d_call: TRBD1
v_call: TRBV4-3
j_call: TRBJ2-7
cdr3_aa: CASSRTGTGDYEQYF
cdr3_nt: TGCGCCAGCAGCCGAACCGGGACAGGAGATTACGAGCAGTACTTC

clone_size: once
d_call: .
v_call: TRBV30
j_call: TRBJ2-5
cdr3_aa: CAWSVSGVQETQYF
cdr3_nt: TGTGCCTGGAGTGTATCGGGGGTCCAAGAGACCCAGTACTTC

clone_size: .
d_call: .
v_call: TRBV5-1
j_call: TRBJ2-6
cdr3_aa: CASSLAFSGANGLTF
cdr3_nt: TGCGCCAGCAGCTTGGCCTTCTCTGGGGCCAACGGCCTGACTTTC

clone_size: once
d_call: .
v_call: TRBV30
j_call: TRBJ1-6
cdr3_aa: CAWSGRVAYNSPLHF
cdr3_nt: TGTGCCTGGAGTGGGAGGGTTGCCTATAATTCACCCCTCCACTTT

clone_size: .
d_call: TRBD1
v_call: TRBV7-8
j_call: TRBJ1-5
cdr3_aa: CASSATGGRSQPQHF
cdr3_nt: TGTGCCAGCAGCGCGACAGGGGGAAGGAGTCAGCCCCAGCATTTT

clone_size: .
d_call: .
v_call: TRBV10-3
j_call: TRBJ2-2
cdr3_aa: CAIRTGELFF
cdr3_nt: TGTGCCATCAGGACGGGGGAGCTGTTTTTT

clone_size: .
d_call: .
v_call: TRBV6-4
j_call: TRBJ1-2
cdr3_aa: CASSDGGVIGGYTF
cdr3_nt: TGTGCCAGCAGTGACGGCGGGGTAATCGGTGGCTACACCTTC

clone_size: .
d_call: TRBD2
v_call: TRBV28
j_call: TRBJ2-1
cdr3_aa: CASSRREGNNEQFF
cdr3_nt: TGTGCCAGCAGTCGGCGGGAGGGTAACAATGAGCAGTTCTTC

clone_size: .
d_call: .
v_call: TRBV5-1
j_call: TRBJ1-1
cdr3_aa: CASSFKDAAEAFF
cdr3_nt: TGCGCCAGCAGCTTCAAAGACGCGGCTGAAGCTTTCTTT

clone_size: .
d_call: .
v_call: TRBV29-1
j_call: TRBJ2-7
cdr3_aa: CSVSSPGVTYEQYF
cdr3_nt: TGCAGCGTCTCCTCGCCAGGGGTAACCTACGAGCAGTACTTC

clone_size: few
d_call: .
v_call: TRBV27
j_call: TRBJ1-4
cdr3_aa: CASHSAPGATNEKLFF
cdr3_nt: TGTGCCAGCCATTCCGCACCAGGTGCAACTAATGAAAAACTGTTTTTT

clone_size: .
d_call: TRBD1
v_call: TRBV19
j_call: TRBJ1-3
cdr3_aa: CASSPQRGLSGNTIYF
cdr3_nt: TGTGCCAGTAGCCCCCAAAGGGGGCTTTCTGGAAACACCATATATTTT

clone_size: .
d_call: .
v_call: TRBV5-4
j_call: TRBJ2-6
cdr3_aa: CASSSPPLSSGANVLTF
cdr3_nt: TGTGCCAGCAGCTCCCCCCCTCTAAGCTCTGGGGCCAACGTCCTGACTTTC

clone_size: .
d_call: TRBD1
v_call: TRBV27
j_call: TRBJ2-1
cdr3_aa: CASSLRRTGGMELKSSYNEQFF
cdr3_nt: TGTGCCAGCAGTTTACGGCGGACAGGGGGAATGGAATTGAAGAGCTCCTACAATGAGCAGTTCTTC

clone_size: once
d_call: .
v_call: TRBV7-9
j_call: TRBJ1-1
cdr3_aa: CASSPEMNTEAFF
cdr3_nt: TGTGCCAGCAGCCCGGAGATGAACACTGAAGCTTTCTTT

clone_size: .
d_call: .
v_call: TRBV2
j_call: TRBJ2-5
cdr3_aa: CASSEDLAQTQYF
cdr3_nt: TGTGCCAGCAGTGAAGACCTAGCTCAAACCCAGTACTTC

clone_size: .
d_call: TRBD2
v_call: TRBV2
j_call: TRBJ2-1
cdr3_aa: CASSGGGTNEQFF
cdr3_nt: TGTGCCAGCAGTGGGGGAGGGACCAATGAGCAGTTCTTC

clone_size: .
d_call: .
v_call: TRBV10-2
j_call: TRBJ1-2
cdr3_aa: CASLDGNYGYTF
cdr3_nt: TGCGCCAGCCTAGACGGAAACTATGGCTACACCTTC

clone_size: .
d_call: TRBD1
v_call: TRBV4-1
j_call: TRBJ1-5
cdr3_aa: CASSQGQGGQPQHF
cdr3_nt: TGCGCCAGCAGCCAGGGACAGGGCGGGCAGCCCCAGCATTTT

clone_size: .
d_call: TRBD2
v_call: TRBV9
j_call: TRBJ2-5
cdr3_aa: CASSPTGTSGAETQYF
cdr3_nt: TGTGCCAGCAGCCCCACCGGGACTAGCGGTGCTGAGACCCAGTACTTC

clone_size: .
d_call: TRBD2
v_call: TRBV5-1
j_call: TRBJ2-2
cdr3_aa: CASSSGLATTGELFF
cdr3_nt: TGCGCCAGCAGTTCGGGACTAGCGACCACCGGGGAGCTGTTTTTT

clone_size: .
d_call: .
v_call: TRBV19
j_call: TRBJ2-7
cdr3_aa: CASRPGTLSYEQYF
cdr3_nt: TGTGCCAGTAGACCCGGGACTCTCTCCTACGAGCAGTACTTC

clone_size: few
d_call: .
v_call: TRBV10-3
j_call: TRBJ2-7
cdr3_aa: CATRANRDGSYF
cdr3_nt: TGTGCCACCCGTGCGAACAGGGATGGATCGTACTTC

clone_size: .
d_call: .
v_call: TRBV2
j_call: TRBJ1-2
cdr3_aa: CASSEFAPVGGSGYTF
cdr3_nt: TGTGCCAGCAGTGAGTTTGCCCCGGTCGGGGGATCTGGCTACACCTTC

clone_size: .
d_call: .
v_call: TRBV30
j_call: TRBJ1-2
cdr3_aa: CASTGVYGYTF
cdr3_nt: TGTGCCTCCACGGGGGTCTATGGCTACACCTTC

clone_size: .
d_call: .
v_call: TRBV27
j_call: TRBJ2-1
cdr3_aa: CASSRTGEQFF
cdr3_nt: TGTGCCAGCAGCCGAACAGGGGAGCAGTTCTTC

clone_size: .
d_call: TRBD1
v_call: TRBV30
j_call: TRBJ2-2
cdr3_aa: CAWTGGWSGELFF
cdr3_nt: TGTGCCTGGACAGGGGGCTGGTCCGGGGAGCTGTTTTTT

clone_size: once
d_call: TRBD1
v_call: TRBV27
j_call: TRBJ2-7
cdr3_aa: CASRPTGASRQYF
cdr3_nt: TGTGCCAGCAGGCCGACAGGGGCCTCCCGGCAGTACTTC

clone_size: once
d_call: .
v_call: TRBV19
j_call: TRBJ1-3
cdr3_aa: CATPVTGTDGNTIYF
cdr3_nt: TGTGCCACGCCCGTAACCGGGACTGATGGAAACACCATATATTTT

clone_size: few
d_call: TRBD1
v_call: TRBV18
j_call: TRBJ1-2
cdr3_aa: CASSPEQGNYGYTF
cdr3_nt: TGTGCCAGCTCACCAGAACAGGGGAATTATGGCTACACCTTC

clone_size: .
d_call: .
v_call: TRBV7-2
j_call: TRBJ1-6
cdr3_aa: CASSARTISPLHF
cdr3_nt: TGTGCCAGCAGCGCCAGGACAATTTCACCCCTCCACTTT

clone_size: .
d_call: .
v_call: TRBV7-2
j_call: TRBJ1-2
cdr3_aa: CASSGAGLANYGYTF
cdr3_nt: TGTGCCAGCAGCGGCGCGGGTTTAGCTAACTATGGCTACACCTTC

clone_size: .
d_call: TRBD2
v_call: TRBV9
j_call: TRBJ2-5
cdr3_aa: CASSVAPGSGRETQYF
cdr3_nt: TGTGCCAGCAGCGTAGCTCCGGGTAGCGGGAGGGAGACCCAGTACTTC

clone_size: .
d_call: .
v_call: TRBV27
j_call: TRBJ1-2
cdr3_aa: CASSSGGGYTF
cdr3_nt: TGTGCCAGCAGTTCCGGGGGAGGCTACACCTTC

clone_size: .
d_call: .
v_call: TRBV7-8
j_call: TRBJ1-2
cdr3_aa: CASSQRGVEGVRGYTF
cdr3_nt: TGTGCCAGCAGCCAGCGCGGTGTGGAAGGGGTGAGAGGCTACACCTTC

clone_size: .
d_call: TRBD2
v_call: TRBV4-3
j_call: TRBJ2-1
cdr3_aa: CASSQDRTSGRFNEQFF
cdr3_nt: TGCGCCAGCAGCCAAGATAGGACTAGCGGGAGATTCAATGAGCAGTTCTTC

clone_size: .
d_call: .
v_call: TRBV7-2
j_call: TRBJ1-6
cdr3_aa: CASSPRRDSPLHF
cdr3_nt: TGTGCCAGCAGCCCCCGGCGGGATTCACCCCTCCACTTT

clone_size: .
d_call: TRBD1
v_call: TRBV29-1
j_call: TRBJ1-6
cdr3_aa: CSGGQDFSFSYNSPLHF
cdr3_nt: TGCAGCGGAGGACAGGACTTCTCTTTCTCCTATAATTCACCCCTCCACTTT

clone_size: .
d_call: TRBD1
v_call: TRBV18
j_call: TRBJ2-7
cdr3_aa: CASSPGQGAREQYF
cdr3_nt: TGTGCCAGCTCACCAGGACAGGGGGCGCGGGAGCAGTACTTC

clone_size: few
d_call: TRBD1
v_call: TRBV9
j_call: TRBJ2-1
cdr3_aa: CASSSGGQGYNEQFF
cdr3_nt: TGTGCCAGCAGCAGTGGAGGACAGGGATACAATGAGCAGTTCTTC

clone_size: .
d_call: .
v_call: TRBV27
j_call: TRBJ2-1
cdr3_aa: CASRRTSPNNEQFF
cdr3_nt: TGTGCCAGCAGGAGAACTAGCCCTAACAATGAGCAGTTCTTC

clone_size: once
d_call: .
v_call: TRBV6-5
j_call: TRBJ2-2
cdr3_aa: CASTVGIHTGELFF
cdr3_nt: TGTGCCAGCACTGTCGGGATCCACACCGGGGAGCTGTTTTTT

clone_size: .
d_call: .
v_call: TRBV30
j_call: TRBJ2-7
cdr3_aa: CAWSYSIGTREQYF
cdr3_nt: TGTGCCTGGAGTTATAGTATCGGCACGAGGGAGCAGTACTTC

clone_size: once
d_call: .
v_call: TRBV5-6
j_call: TRBJ1-1
cdr3_aa: CASSRVPPGLNTEAFF
cdr3_nt: TGTGCCAGCAGCCGCGTCCCGCCAGGGCTGAACACTGAAGCTTTCTTT

clone_size: once
d_call: TRBD2
v_call: TRBV4-1
j_call: TRBJ2-2
cdr3_aa: CASSQEGGRAPGELFF
cdr3_nt: TGCGCCAGCAGCCAAGAGGGGGGGAGGGCCCCCGGGGAGCTGTTTTTT

clone_size: .
d_call: TRBD2
v_call: TRBV4-3
j_call: TRBJ2-3
cdr3_aa: CASSLAGEDTQYF
cdr3_nt: TGCGCCAGCAGCCTAGCGGGGGAGGATACGCAGTATTTT

clone_size: .
d_call: TRBD1
v_call: TRBV30
j_call: TRBJ1-6
cdr3_aa: CAWSVKTGTSYNSPLHF
cdr3_nt: TGTGCCTGGAGTGTAAAGACAGGGACATCCTATAATTCACCCCTCCACTTT

clone_size: few
d_call: .
v_call: TRBV19
j_call: TRBJ1-1
cdr3_aa: CASVFNTEAFF
cdr3_nt: TGTGCCAGCGTCTTTAACACTGAAGCTTTCTTT

clone_size: .
d_call: .
v_call: TRBV27
j_call: TRBJ2-7
cdr3_aa: CASSVAYEQYF
cdr3_nt: TGTGCCAGCAGTGTCGCCTACGAGCAGTACTTC

clone_size: .
d_call: .
v_call: TRBV21-1
j_call: TRBJ2-1
cdr3_aa: CASSKPRRDRCPRTPYNEQFF
cdr3_nt: TGTGCCAGCAGCAAGCCAAGGAGGGACAGGTGCCCACGGACTCCCTACAATGAGCAGTTCTTC

clone_size: .
d_call: .
v_call: TRBV6-1
j_call: TRBJ1-2
cdr3_aa: CASSERGPLYGYTF
cdr3_nt: TGTGCCAGCAGTGAACGCGGCCCCCTCTATGGCTACACCTTC

clone_size: few
d_call: TRBD2
v_call: TRBV5-1
j_call: TRBJ2-5
cdr3_aa: CASTPVRGGSETQYF
cdr3_nt: TGCGCCAGCACCCCTGTGCGGGGGGGCTCGGAGACCCAGTACTTC

clone_size: .
d_call: TRBD2
v_call: TRBV5-1
j_call: TRBJ2-6
cdr3_aa: CASSPREAGGPGANVLTF
cdr3_nt: TGCGCCAGCAGCCCGAGGGAAGCGGGAGGCCCTGGGGCCAACGTCCTGACTTTC

clone_size: .
d_call: .
v_call: TRBV6-4
j_call: TRBJ2-7
cdr3_aa: CASRTSHRAREQYF
cdr3_nt: TGTGCCAGCAGGACGTCCCACAGGGCTCGCGAGCAGTACTTC